The next 9 T cell receptor beta chains were all read from a single sample in a study of T cell repertoires in cytomegalovirus infection. No antigens are known for them. MiXCR, run by TCRdb on the reads, gives a single entry per CDR3 protein. The table lists some 700,000 distinct CDR3 sequences, roughly 36% of them singletons. Material: cultured PBMCs, obtained from culture after CMV antigen stimulation. The receptors derive from a human donor in good health (CMV status not recorded). Some clones in this sample may be carry-over from other donors' samples.

In its sample, this clonotype was seen a few times. The chain recombines TRBV23-1 with TRBJ2-1, with D possibly being TRBD1 or TRBD2 (5 bases each). TRBV23-1 counts as an open reading frame of uncertain function. There are 19 residues in the CDR3. V dropped 7 bases and J dropped 6 bases, with 31 bases sitting between them. The CDR3 protein is CASKPPSPPYPGPTNEQFF. CDR3 in DNA: TGCGCCAGCAAACCCCCTTCGCCCCCCTACCCGGGACCCACCAATGAGCAGTTCTTC.

CDR3 sequence (DNA): TGTGCCAGCAGCGCGATGACTAGCACGGAGACCCAGTACTTC. It yields the protein CASSAMTSTETQYF. This chain uses TRBV9 with TRBJ2-5; 7 bases match TRBD2. This CDR3 contains 14 residues. V dropped 3 bases and J dropped 5; count of bases not matched to a gene: 7. Germline CDR1 SGDLS, CDR2 YYNGEE.

Here the CDR3 DNA reads TGCAGTGCTGTAGCAGGGCGGGCCGGCAATGAGCAGTTCTTC. As protein: CSAVAGRAGNEQFF. The chain employs TRBV20-1 and TRBJ2-1; D possibly matches TRBD1 or TRBD2 (5 bases each). CDR1 is DFQATT and CDR2 is SNEGSKA in the germline V gene (reference sequence). The CDR3 loop spans 14 amino acids. V dropped 5 bases and J dropped 6 bases, with 17 bases sitting between them.

CDR3 coding DNA: TGTGCCAGCAGCGTGACAGGGGGCCTTGGGTATGGCTACACCTTC. It specifies CASSVTGGLGYGYTF. The J gene is TRBJ1-2, the V gene TRBV11-2; TRBD1 aligns across 10 bases. The V segment lost 5 bases and the J segment 5 bases; nucleotides outside the gene matches: 8. The CDR3 is made up of 15 amino acids. Germline CDR1 is SGHAT and CDR2 is FQNNGV.

Comment on this clonotype: This could be a read error, since a much larger clone is one nucleotide away. The CDR3 region has the DNA TGTGCCAGCAGTTTACTTCTCGGCGGGGGGGCGTACAATGAGCAGTTATTC. Its translation is CASSLLLGGGAYNEQLF. The rearrangement uses TRBV12-3 or TRBV12-4 and TRBJ2-1; 9 bases align to TRBD2. The CDR3 loop spans 17 amino acids.

The chain employs TRBV7-2 and TRBJ2-1; perhaps TRBD1 as D (5 bases). CDR1 and CDR2 (germline): SGHTA, FQGNSA. This CDR3 has 15 amino acids. The V end lost 3 bases, the J end lost 8 bases, and 17 bases lay between the germline ends. CDR3 protein: CASSFSLQGGDEQFF. CDR3 DNA sequence: TGTGCCAGCAGCTTCTCTCTCCAGGGTGGGGATGAGCAGTTCTTC.

This clonotype was counted at least ten times. The V gene is TRBV7-2, the J gene TRBJ1-3; D gene uncertain. The germline V and J ends were trimmed by 6 bases and 4 bases, with 10 bases remaining between them. The CDR3 spans 13 residues. Germline V gene data show CDR1 as SGHTA and CDR2 as FQGNSA. CDR3 loop: CASSPSRGNTIYF. The CDR3 nucleotides are TGTGCCAGCAGTCCCTCGCGGGGAAACACCATATATTTT. Based on the CDR3 plus reference TRBV7-2 and TRBJ1-3, the full variable domain is GAGVSQSPSNKVTEKGKDVELRCDPISGHTALYWYRQSLGQGLEFLIYFQGNSAPDKSGLPSDRFSAERTGGSVSTLTIQRTQQEDSAVYLCASSPSRGNTIYFGEGSWLTVV.

This rearrangement joins TRBV7-2 to TRBJ2-1; unclear D gene. V gave up 3 bases and J gave up 0 bases, with 9 bases separating them. Germline-derived CDR1 and CDR2 are SGHTA and FQGNSA. The CDR3 loop spans 15 amino acids. The CDR3 here is CASSLSVDSYNEQFF. In nucleotides, the CDR3 is TGTGCCAGCAGCTTGAGCGTTGACTCCTACAATGAGCAGTTCTTC.

This clonotype was counted once. The chain recombines TRBV5-4 with TRBJ2-2; D is uncertain. CDR3 length: 13 amino acids. V was cut by 0 bases and J by 7 bases, with 7 bases left in between. The V gene's germline CDR1 is SGHNT and CDR2 YYREEE (reference sequence). The CDR3 DNA reads as TGTGCCAGCAGCTTGGGTACAGACGGGGAGCTGTTTTTT. As protein: CASSLGTDGELFF.